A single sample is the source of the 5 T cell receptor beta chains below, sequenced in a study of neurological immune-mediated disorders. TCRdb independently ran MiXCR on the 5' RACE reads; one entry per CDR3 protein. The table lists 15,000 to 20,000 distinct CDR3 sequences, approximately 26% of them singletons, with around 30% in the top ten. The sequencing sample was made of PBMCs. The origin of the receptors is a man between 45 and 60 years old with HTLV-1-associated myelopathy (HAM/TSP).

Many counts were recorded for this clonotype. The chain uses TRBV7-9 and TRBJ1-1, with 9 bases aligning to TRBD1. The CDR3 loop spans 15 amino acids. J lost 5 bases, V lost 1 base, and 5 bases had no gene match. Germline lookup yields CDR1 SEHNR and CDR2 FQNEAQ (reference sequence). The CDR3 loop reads CASSLVTGGRTEAFF. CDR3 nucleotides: TGTGCCAGCAGCTTAGTGACAGGGGGTAGGACTGAAGCTTTCTTT. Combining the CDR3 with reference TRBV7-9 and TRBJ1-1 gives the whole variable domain DTGVSQNPRHKITKRGQNVTFRCDPISEHNRLYWYRQTLGQGPEFLTYFQNEAQLEKSRLLSDRFSAERPKGSFSTLEIQRTEQGDSAMYLCASSLVTGGRTEAFFGQGTRLTVV.

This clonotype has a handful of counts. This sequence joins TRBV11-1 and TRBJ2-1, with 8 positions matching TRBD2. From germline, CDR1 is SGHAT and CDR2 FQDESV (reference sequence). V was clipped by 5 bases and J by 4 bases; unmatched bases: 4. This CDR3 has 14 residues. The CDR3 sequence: CASSTAGEYNEQFF. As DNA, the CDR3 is TGTGCCAGCAGCACAGCGGGGGAATACAATGAGCAGTTCTTC.

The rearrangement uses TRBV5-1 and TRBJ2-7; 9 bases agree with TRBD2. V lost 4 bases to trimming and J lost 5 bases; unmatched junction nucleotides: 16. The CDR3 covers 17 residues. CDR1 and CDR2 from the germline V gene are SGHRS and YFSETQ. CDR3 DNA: TGCGCCAGCAGCCCAGCACCAGCGGGAGGCCAGGGGGACGAGCAGTACTTC. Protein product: CASSPAPAGGQGDEQYF.

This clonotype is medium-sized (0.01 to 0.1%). The CDR3 protein is CSARDKGAGFFFEQYF. DNA for the CDR3: TGCAGTGCTAGAGATAAAGGTGCCGGCTTTTTCTTCGAGCAGTACTTC. This chain links TRBV20-1 with TRBJ2-7, with D uncertain. The V end lost 0 bases, the J end lost 6 bases, and 21 bases lay between the germline ends. Germline CDR1 reads DFQATT; CDR2 reads SNEGSKA (reference sequence). This CDR3 is built from 16 residues.

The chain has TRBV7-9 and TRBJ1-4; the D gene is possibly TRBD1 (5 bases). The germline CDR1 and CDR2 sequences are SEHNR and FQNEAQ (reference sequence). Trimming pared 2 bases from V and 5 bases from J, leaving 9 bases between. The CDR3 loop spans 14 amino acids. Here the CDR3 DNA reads TGTGCCAGCAGCTTACAGGGAGAAAATGAAAAACTGTTTTTT. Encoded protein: CASSLQGENEKLFF.